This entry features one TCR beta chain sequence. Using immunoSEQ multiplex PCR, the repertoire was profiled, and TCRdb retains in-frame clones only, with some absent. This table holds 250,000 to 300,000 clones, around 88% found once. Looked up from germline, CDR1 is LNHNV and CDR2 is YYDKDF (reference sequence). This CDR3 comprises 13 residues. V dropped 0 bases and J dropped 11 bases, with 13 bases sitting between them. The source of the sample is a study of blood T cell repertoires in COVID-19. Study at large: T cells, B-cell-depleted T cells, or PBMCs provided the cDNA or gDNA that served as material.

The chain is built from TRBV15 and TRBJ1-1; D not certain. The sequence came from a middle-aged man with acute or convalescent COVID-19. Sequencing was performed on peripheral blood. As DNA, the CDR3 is TGTGCCACCAGCAGAGATAATACCTTGAGGGCTTTCTTT. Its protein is CATSRDNTLRAFF.